Sequencing of this TCR beta chain was carried out in a study of molecular identifiers for immune sequencing clone quantification. TCRdb fed the PCR reads into MiXCR, producing one record per CDR3 protein. In the table there are 460,000 or so distinct CDR3 sequences, around 23% of which are singletons. Whole-study results and caveats: Jurkat TCR RNA from one cell was spiked into about a million naive cells, and it was reportedly detectable there. Highly expanded clone sizes could be underestimated by identical TCR molecules that share a barcode. In naive cells, under 1% of molecules belonged to clones above 20 RNA copies, against over 97% in effector cells.

This clonotype was counted once. No antigen is known for it. Sequenced: naive CD8+ T cells from blood, with Jurkat cell RNA spiked in. The subset was: FACS-sorted CD8+CD4-CCR7+CD45RA+ naive T cells. This receptor was obtained from a human donor in good health. Some libraries in this study had Jurkat cell RNA spiked in.

In nucleotides, the CDR3 is TGTGCCACCAGCAGCTCCCGCGGCCCGCGCGGTCAGCCCCAGCATTTT. This gives the protein CATSSSRGPRGQPQHF. V usage is TRBV15 and J usage is TRBJ1-5; D gene ambiguous. This CDR3 comprises 16 residues. V was pared by 3 bases and J by 6 bases, with 18 bases between. Germline CDR1 is LNHNV and CDR2 is YYDKDF (reference sequence).